This record looks at one TCR beta chain sequence and its context. This sample is drawn from a study of identifying expanded T cells in peripheral blood. Assay: immunoSEQ multiplex PCR; the TCRdb copy retains only in-frame clones and omits some. Here the sample spans about 52,000 clones, approximately 80% being singletons. The ends lost 11 bases at V and 0 bases at J; junction bases unmatched: 6. The CDR3 has 14 residues. Germline CDR1 is WSHSY and CDR2 is SAAADI. This TCR was recovered from a person between 18 and 75 years old in good health. Sequencing used blood. The rearrangement links TRBV10-2 to TRBJ2-4, with 8 bases identical to TRBD2. CDR3 nucleotides: TGCGCCTCCCGGGAGGGGGTAGCCAAAAACATTCAGTACTTC. Protein product: CASREGVAKNIQYF.